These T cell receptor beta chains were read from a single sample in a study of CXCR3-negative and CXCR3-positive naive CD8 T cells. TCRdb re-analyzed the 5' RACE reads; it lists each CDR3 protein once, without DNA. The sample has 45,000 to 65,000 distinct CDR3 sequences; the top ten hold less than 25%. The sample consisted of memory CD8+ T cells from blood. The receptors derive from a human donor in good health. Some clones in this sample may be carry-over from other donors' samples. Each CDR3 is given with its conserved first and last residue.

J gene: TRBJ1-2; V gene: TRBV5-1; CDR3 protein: CASSTGPGDYGYTF
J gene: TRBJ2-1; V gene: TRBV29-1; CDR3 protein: CSALPYLGTGLINEQFF
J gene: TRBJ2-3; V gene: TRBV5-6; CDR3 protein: CASSLERGGGTDTQYF
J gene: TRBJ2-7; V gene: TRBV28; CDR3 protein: CASTPAKAGGSGSYEQYF
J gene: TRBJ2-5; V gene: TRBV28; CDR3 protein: CASSFNPSAGSETQYF
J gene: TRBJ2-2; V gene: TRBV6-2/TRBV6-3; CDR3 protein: CASSQLSGRVWELFF
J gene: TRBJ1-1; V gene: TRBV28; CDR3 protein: CASSLRGGGGHTEAFF
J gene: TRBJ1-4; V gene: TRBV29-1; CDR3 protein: CSVEGAEGDQIEKLLF
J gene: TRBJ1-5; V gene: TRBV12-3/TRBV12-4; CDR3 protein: CASSPHLGNQPQHF
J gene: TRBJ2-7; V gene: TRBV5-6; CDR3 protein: CASSNRGLLYEQYF
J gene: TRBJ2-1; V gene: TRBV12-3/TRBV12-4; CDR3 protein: CASREGLDEQFF
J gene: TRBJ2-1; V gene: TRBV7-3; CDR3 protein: CASSPSGTILVHNEQFF
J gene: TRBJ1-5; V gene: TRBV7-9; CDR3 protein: CASSRAGIDQPQHF
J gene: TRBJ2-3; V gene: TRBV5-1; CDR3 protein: CASSLASAGGPADTQYF
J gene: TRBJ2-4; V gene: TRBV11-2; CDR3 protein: CASSFGAGDIQYF
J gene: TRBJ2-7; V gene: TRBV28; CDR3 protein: CASNNRGTSYEQYF
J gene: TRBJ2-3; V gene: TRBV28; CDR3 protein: CASSLGQLKTDTQYF
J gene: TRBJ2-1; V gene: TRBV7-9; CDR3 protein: CASSPGQGRDLDEQFF
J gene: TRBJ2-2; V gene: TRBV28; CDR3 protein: CASSPRTEPGELFF
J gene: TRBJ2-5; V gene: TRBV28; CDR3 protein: CASSRLAGGEETQYF
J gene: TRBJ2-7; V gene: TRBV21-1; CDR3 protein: CASSKACGSGRPYEQYF
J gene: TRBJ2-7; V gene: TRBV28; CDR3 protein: CASSRRQGPSYEQYF
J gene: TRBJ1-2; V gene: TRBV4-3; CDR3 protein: CASSQDVDRGYGYTF
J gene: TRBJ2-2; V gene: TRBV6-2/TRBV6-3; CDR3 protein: CASNPGQGFWELFF
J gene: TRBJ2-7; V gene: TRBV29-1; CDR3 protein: CSVERRGGLNEQYF
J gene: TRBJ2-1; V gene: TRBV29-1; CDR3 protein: CSADGRGYNEQFF
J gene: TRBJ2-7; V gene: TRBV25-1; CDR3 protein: CASSEYGSYEQYF
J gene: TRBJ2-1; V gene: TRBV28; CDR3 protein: CASSFFEGYEQFF
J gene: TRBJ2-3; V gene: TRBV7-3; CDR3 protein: CASSLWGGLAEAERDTQYF
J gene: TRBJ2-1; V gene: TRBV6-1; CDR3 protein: CASSEVPAGEQFF
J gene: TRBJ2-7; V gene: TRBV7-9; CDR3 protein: CASSGTPYEQYF
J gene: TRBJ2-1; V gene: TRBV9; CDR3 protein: CASSVHSGAYSYNEQFF
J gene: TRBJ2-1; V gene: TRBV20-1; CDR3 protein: CSARDTQGNRNNEQFF
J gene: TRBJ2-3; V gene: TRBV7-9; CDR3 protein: CASSSSGGPDTQYF
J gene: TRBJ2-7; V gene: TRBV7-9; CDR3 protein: CASSPPTGILGEQYF
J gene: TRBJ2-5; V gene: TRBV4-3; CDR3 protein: CASSQDWTHQETQYF
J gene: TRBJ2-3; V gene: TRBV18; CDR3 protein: CASSPSAGGTDTQYF
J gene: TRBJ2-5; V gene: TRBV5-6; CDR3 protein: CASSLRSRRETQYF
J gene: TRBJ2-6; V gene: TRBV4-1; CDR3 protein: CASSQDANLGANVLTF
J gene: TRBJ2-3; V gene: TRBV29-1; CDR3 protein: CSVGGQGADTQYF
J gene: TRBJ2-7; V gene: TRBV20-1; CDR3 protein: CSATDRGSSSYEQYF
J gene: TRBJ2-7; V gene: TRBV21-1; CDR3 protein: CASSQSTEQYF